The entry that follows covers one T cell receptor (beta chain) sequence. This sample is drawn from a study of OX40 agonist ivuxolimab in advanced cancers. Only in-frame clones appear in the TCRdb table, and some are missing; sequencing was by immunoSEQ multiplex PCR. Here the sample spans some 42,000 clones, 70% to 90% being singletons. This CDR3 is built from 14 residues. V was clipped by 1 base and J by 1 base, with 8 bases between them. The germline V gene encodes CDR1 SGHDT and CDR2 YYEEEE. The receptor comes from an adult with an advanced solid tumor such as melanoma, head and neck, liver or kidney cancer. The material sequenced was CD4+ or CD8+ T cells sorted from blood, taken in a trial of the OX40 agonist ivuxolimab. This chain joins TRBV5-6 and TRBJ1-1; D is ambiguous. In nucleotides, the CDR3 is TGTGCCAGCAGCTTGTATTACAGGAACACTGAAGCTTTCTTT. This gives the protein CASSLYYRNTEAFF.